Described below is a single TCR beta chain sequence and its context. This entry comes from a study of control samples from healthy donors and cancer patients. TCRdb's table, derived via immunoSEQ multiplex PCR, lists solely in-frame clones and lacks some. This table holds roughly 120,000 clones, roughly 90% found once. The sequence was obtained from a woman in her sixties or seventies with lung cancer. The sample taken for sequencing was PBMCs.

The CDR3 protein is CSARGTGEAFF. The CDR3 nucleotides read TGCAGTGCCCGGGGGACAGGTGAAGCTTTCTTT. V and J are TRBV20-1 and TRBJ1-1; TRBD1 matches 8 bases. The germline V gene encodes CDR1 DFQATT and CDR2 SNEGSKA (reference sequence). The ends lost 6 bases at V and 7 bases at J; junction bases unmatched: 4. The CDR3 is made up of 11 amino acids.